The rows below give T cell receptor beta chains drawn from one sample of a study of shared clonotypes between healthy human individuals. The data were produced by immunoSEQ multiplex PCR, yet TCRdb's version contains in-frame clones alone and is incomplete. The table has about 1 million clones, about three quarters seen once. Source material: memory CD4+ T cells sorted from blood. The receptors come from a man younger than 35 in good health. Both conserved end residues are part of each CDR3. A D gene is named only where the DNA matches it firmly. Clone size appears in some rows only: once, few, many, or a class for an expanded clone.

j_call: TRBJ2-1; d_call: TRBD2; clone_size: -; cdr3_length: 15; v_call: TRBV18; cdr3_nt: TGTGCCAGCTCACCACCCCTAGGCGGGGGCAATGAGCAGTTCTTC; cdr3_aa: CASSPPLGGGNEQFF
j_call: TRBJ2-1; d_call: -; clone_size: -; cdr3_length: 14; v_call: TRBV9; cdr3_nt: TGTGCCAGCAGCGGTGGGGAGTTAATACATGAGCAGTTCTTC; cdr3_aa: CASSGGELIHEQFF
j_call: TRBJ2-1; d_call: TRBD2; clone_size: once; cdr3_length: 16; v_call: TRBV15; cdr3_nt: TGTGCTACCAGCAGAGATGGCGGGAGCTCCTACAATGAGCAGTTCTTC; cdr3_aa: CATSRDGGSSYNEQFF
j_call: TRBJ2-1; d_call: -; clone_size: -; cdr3_length: 15; v_call: TRBV28; cdr3_nt: TGTGCCAGCAGGCTCCGCGCCGGGATCAGGTATGAGCAGTTCTTC; cdr3_aa: CASRLRAGIRYEQFF
j_call: TRBJ2-3; d_call: TRBD2; clone_size: once; cdr3_length: 16; v_call: TRBV5-1; cdr3_nt: TGCGCCAGCAGCTTGGATATTAGCGGGAGAGTGGATACGCAGTATTTT; cdr3_aa: CASSLDISGRVDTQYF
j_call: TRBJ2-7; d_call: -; clone_size: -; cdr3_length: 17; v_call: TRBV21-1; cdr3_nt: TGTGCCAGCAGCACCCGGGGGAGGACAGGGGGCGCGGACGAGCAGTACTTC; cdr3_aa: CASSTRGRTGGADEQYF
j_call: TRBJ2-7; d_call: -; clone_size: many; cdr3_length: 16; v_call: TRBV4-1; cdr3_nt: TGCGCCAGCAGCCAAGGGTTTCGAGGGATCTCCTACGAGCAGTACTTC; cdr3_aa: CASSQGFRGISYEQYF
j_call: TRBJ2-1; d_call: -; clone_size: -; cdr3_length: 15; v_call: TRBV6-5; cdr3_nt: TGTGCCAGCATCCCCCCGGGTTGGGGATTTTTTGAGCAGTTCTTC; cdr3_aa: CASIPPGWGFFEQFF
j_call: TRBJ1-5; d_call: TRBD1; clone_size: -; cdr3_length: 13; v_call: TRBV10-2; cdr3_nt: TGCGCCAGCACGGACAGGGTCAATCAGCCCCAGCATTTT; cdr3_aa: CASTDRVNQPQHF
j_call: TRBJ1-2; d_call: -; clone_size: -; cdr3_length: 14; v_call: TRBV18; cdr3_nt: TGTGCCAGCTCACCTTGGGGGGCTGACTATGGCTACACCTTC; cdr3_aa: CASSPWGADYGYTF
j_call: TRBJ2-5; d_call: -; clone_size: few; cdr3_length: 8; v_call: TRBV20-1; cdr3_nt: TGCAGTGCGGAGACCCAGTACTTC; cdr3_aa: CSAETQYF
j_call: TRBJ2-1; d_call: -; clone_size: -; cdr3_length: 16; v_call: TRBV7-2; cdr3_nt: TGTGCCAGCAGCTTAAGTGGCGATCCGTCCTACAATGAGCAGTTCTTC; cdr3_aa: CASSLSGDPSYNEQFF
j_call: TRBJ1-1; d_call: -; clone_size: many; cdr3_length: 15; v_call: TRBV30; cdr3_nt: TGTGCCTGGAGTGTTTCTTCCACCATGAACACTGAAGCTTTCTTT; cdr3_aa: CAWSVSSTMNTEAFF
j_call: TRBJ2-5; d_call: TRBD1; clone_size: few; cdr3_length: 15; v_call: TRBV23-1; cdr3_nt: TGCGCCAGCAGTCATACCGGACAGGGAATAGAGACCCAGTACTTC; cdr3_aa: CASSHTGQGIETQYF
j_call: TRBJ2-1; d_call: -; clone_size: -; cdr3_length: 16; v_call: TRBV5-1; cdr3_nt: TGCGCCAGCTCCCCGCAGGCAGGCAGCTCCTACAATGAGCAGTTCTTC; cdr3_aa: CASSPQAGSSYNEQFF
j_call: TRBJ1-5; d_call: -; clone_size: -; cdr3_length: 14; v_call: TRBV2; cdr3_nt: TGTGCCAGCAGTCCTGAGGGGGGGCATCAGCCCCAGCATTTT; cdr3_aa: CASSPEGGHQPQHF
j_call: TRBJ2-1; d_call: TRBD1; clone_size: -; cdr3_length: 17; v_call: TRBV4-2; cdr3_nt: TGTGCCAGCAGCCAAGAATGGGGACAGGGGTATGGCAATGAGCAGTTCTTC; cdr3_aa: CASSQEWGQGYGNEQFF
j_call: TRBJ2-6; d_call: -; clone_size: once; cdr3_length: 16; v_call: TRBV6-6; cdr3_nt: TGTGCCAGTCTCCTTCCCGTGGGTTCTGGGGCCAACGTCCTGACTTTC; cdr3_aa: CASLLPVGSGANVLTF
j_call: TRBJ2-2; d_call: TRBD1; clone_size: once; cdr3_length: 16; v_call: TRBV5-6; cdr3_nt: TGTGCCAGCAGCCCCCGGCGGACAGGGGGCGACGGGGAGCTGTTTTTT; cdr3_aa: CASSPRRTGGDGELFF
j_call: TRBJ2-3; d_call: -; clone_size: -; cdr3_length: 16; v_call: TRBV10-1; cdr3_nt: TGCGCCAGCAGTGAAGAGGCTAGGACCCGCACAGATACGCAGTATTTT; cdr3_aa: CASSEEARTRTDTQYF
j_call: TRBJ2-7; d_call: -; clone_size: -; cdr3_length: 12; v_call: TRBV2; cdr3_nt: TGTGCCAGCAGCGAACAGGGTTACGAGCAGTACTTC; cdr3_aa: CASSEQGYEQYF
j_call: TRBJ2-7; d_call: -; clone_size: -; cdr3_length: 13; v_call: TRBV6-5; cdr3_nt: TGTGCCAGCAGGGAAAGAGCCGCCTACGAGCAGTACTTC; cdr3_aa: CASRERAAYEQYF
j_call: TRBJ2-7; d_call: -; clone_size: -; cdr3_length: 16; v_call: TRBV14; cdr3_nt: TGTGCCAGCAGCCAAGATTCCCGTATACGCGCGAACGAGCAGTACTTC; cdr3_aa: CASSQDSRIRANEQYF
j_call: TRBJ1-1; d_call: TRBD1; clone_size: -; cdr3_length: 14; v_call: TRBV2; cdr3_nt: TGTGCCAGCAGAGGGGACAGGTTGAACACTGAAGCTTTCTTT; cdr3_aa: CASRGDRLNTEAFF
j_call: TRBJ1-4; d_call: -; clone_size: -; cdr3_length: 16; v_call: TRBV30; cdr3_nt: TGTGCCTGGAGTGTAAGTTTGGGGACGAAGAATGAAAAACTGTTTTTT; cdr3_aa: CAWSVSLGTKNEKLFF
j_call: TRBJ2-5; d_call: TRBD1; clone_size: -; cdr3_length: 13; v_call: TRBV7-2; cdr3_nt: TGTGCCAGCAGCTTGGACAGGGATGAGACCCAGTACTTC; cdr3_aa: CASSLDRDETQYF
j_call: TRBJ1-2; d_call: TRBD1; clone_size: -; cdr3_length: 11; v_call: TRBV20-1; cdr3_nt: TGCAGTGCTAAACAGGGGAGTGGCTACACCTTC; cdr3_aa: CSAKQGSGYTF
j_call: TRBJ2-5; d_call: -; clone_size: once; cdr3_length: 12; v_call: TRBV7-2; cdr3_nt: TGTGCCAGCAGCTTCGGATCGGAGACCCAGTACTTC; cdr3_aa: CASSFGSETQYF
j_call: TRBJ2-4; d_call: TRBD2; clone_size: once; cdr3_length: 16; v_call: TRBV27; cdr3_nt: TGTGCCAGCAGTTCTGGACTAGCGGGATCCAAAAACATTCAGTACTTC; cdr3_aa: CASSSGLAGSKNIQYF
j_call: TRBJ1-1; d_call: TRBD1; clone_size: -; cdr3_length: 15; v_call: TRBV5-1; cdr3_nt: TGCGCCAGCAGCTTGATGGGACAGTCGAACACTGAAGCTTTCTTT; cdr3_aa: CASSLMGQSNTEAFF
j_call: TRBJ2-7; d_call: TRBD2; clone_size: -; cdr3_length: 14; v_call: TRBV10-3; cdr3_nt: TGTGCCATCAGTGATTCCGGGACTATTCACGAGCAGTACTTC; cdr3_aa: CAISDSGTIHEQYF
j_call: TRBJ1-4; d_call: -; clone_size: -; cdr3_length: 14; v_call: TRBV4-1; cdr3_nt: TGCGCCAGCAGCCAAGGGGGGGTGGGGGAAAAACTGTTTTTT; cdr3_aa: CASSQGGVGEKLFF
j_call: TRBJ2-1; d_call: -; clone_size: -; cdr3_length: 15; v_call: TRBV5-5; cdr3_nt: TGTGCCAGCAGCTTGTTGGGTGGCTCCTACAATGAGCAGTTCTTC; cdr3_aa: CASSLLGGSYNEQFF
j_call: TRBJ1-6; d_call: -; clone_size: -; cdr3_length: 15; v_call: TRBV19; cdr3_nt: TGTGCCAGTAGTGTGGCAGGGACGGCTAATTCACCCCTCCACTTT; cdr3_aa: CASSVAGTANSPLHF
j_call: TRBJ2-5; d_call: -; clone_size: -; cdr3_length: 14; v_call: TRBV5-1; cdr3_nt: TGCGCCAGCAGCTTGGGACACACGCAAGAGACCCAGTACTTC; cdr3_aa: CASSLGHTQETQYF
j_call: TRBJ1-1; d_call: -; clone_size: -; cdr3_length: 13; v_call: TRBV6-1; cdr3_nt: TGTGCCAGCGGGCAGGGCACGAACACTGAAGCTTTCTTT; cdr3_aa: CASGQGTNTEAFF
j_call: TRBJ2-7; d_call: -; clone_size: few; cdr3_length: 14; v_call: TRBV7-2; cdr3_nt: TGTGCCAGCAGCTTGGGACGGTTGGGCTACGAGCAGTACTTC; cdr3_aa: CASSLGRLGYEQYF
j_call: TRBJ2-7; d_call: TRBD2; clone_size: -; cdr3_length: 15; v_call: TRBV5-4; cdr3_nt: TGTGCCAGCAGCTTAGGCGGGAGCCGTTCCTACGAGCAGTACTTC; cdr3_aa: CASSLGGSRSYEQYF
j_call: TRBJ2-1; d_call: -; clone_size: once; cdr3_length: 12; v_call: TRBV6-6; cdr3_nt: TGTGCCAGCACCCCCACTAGTAATGAGCAGTTCTTC; cdr3_aa: CASTPTSNEQFF
j_call: TRBJ1-3; d_call: -; clone_size: -; cdr3_length: 13; v_call: TRBV18; cdr3_nt: TGTGCCAGCTCACGGACAGCGGGAAACACCATATATTTT; cdr3_aa: CASSRTAGNTIYF
j_call: TRBJ2-7; d_call: TRBD1; clone_size: -; cdr3_length: 13; v_call: TRBV12-5; cdr3_nt: TGTGCTAGTGGCACGGGACAGATCTACGAGCAGTACTTC; cdr3_aa: CASGTGQIYEQYF
j_call: TRBJ2-5; d_call: TRBD2; clone_size: -; cdr3_length: 17; v_call: TRBV18; cdr3_nt: TGTGCCAGCTCACCACCGAGGACTAGCGGTACCCCAGAGACCCAGTACTTC; cdr3_aa: CASSPPRTSGTPETQYF